These 6 T cell receptor beta chains share one sample of origin, sequenced in a study of blood T cell repertoires in COVID-19. The table came from immunoSEQ multiplex PCR; TCRdb's copy has only in-frame clones and leaves some out. The sample consists of 200,000 to 250,000 clones, around 84% of them appearing once. Sequenced sample: peripheral blood. These receptors came from a woman older than 75 with active or convalescent COVID-19.

The J gene is TRBJ1-5, the V gene TRBV5-1, with 7 bases lining up with TRBD1. J was trimmed by 5 bases and V by 0 bases; bases with no gene match: 5. This CDR3 is built from 15 residues. The V gene's germline CDR1 is SGHRS and CDR2 YFSETQ. CDR3 coding DNA: TGCGCCAGCAGCTTGGGGTCAGGGGGTTATCAGCCCCAGCATTTT. It codes for CASSLGSGGYQPQHF.

The chain is built from TRBV5-6 and TRBJ2-2; tentatively, D is TRBD1 (5 bases). V was pared by 1 base and J by 6 bases, with 10 bases between. CDR1 is SGHDT, CDR2 YYEEEE, per germline. The CDR3 spans 14 residues. CDR3 nucleotides: TGTGCCAGCAGCTTGAGGGGATTTGCCGGGGAGCTGTTTTTT. Translation gives CASSLRGFAGELFF.

The gene calls are TRBV10-3 and TRBJ1-2, with no clear D. The CDR3 runs 13 residues. Germline V gene lookup returns CDR1 ENHRY and CDR2 SYGVKD. Between the trimmed V and J ends, which lost 2 bases and 1 base, there was a span of 5 bases. The CDR3, as DNA: TGTGCCATCAGTGAGGACATTAACTATGGCTACACCTTC. Amino acid sequence: CAISEDINYGYTF.

The rearrangement uses TRBV15 and TRBJ1-3; D remains ambiguous. Trimming stripped 0 bases from V and 0 bases from J, with 9 bases between. Germline V lookup: CDR1 LNHNV, CDR2 YYDKDF (reference sequence). The CDR3 spans 16 residues. CDR3 protein: CATSRDRDISGNTIYF. The CDR3 DNA follows: TGTGCCACCAGCAGAGATCGCGACATCTCTGGAAACACCATATATTTT.

V gene TRBV28 combines with J gene TRBJ1-1; a weak D match, TRBD1 (6 bases). Trimming stripped 2 bases from V and 0 bases from J, with 7 bases between. CDR1 and CDR2 from the germline V gene are MDHEN and SYDVKM. CDR3 length: 14 residues. Here the CDR3 reads CASSLGTLNTEAFF. As DNA, the CDR3 is TGTGCCAGCAGTTTAGGGACATTGAACACTGAAGCTTTCTTT.

The V gene is TRBV7-2, the J gene TRBJ2-7, with 8 bases that match TRBD2. Germline V gene sequence: CDR1 SGHTA, CDR2 FQGNSA. The length of the CDR3 is 16 residues. Trimming removed 0 bases from V and 3 bases from J; junction bases left unmatched: 7. CDR3 sequence: CASSLARSSGYYEQYF. CDR3 nucleotides: TGTGCCAGCAGCTTAGCGAGGTCTAGCGGGTACTACGAGCAGTACTTC. The entire variable domain, with the rest obtained from reference TRBV7-2 and TRBJ2-7, is as follows: GAGVSQSPSNKVTEKGKDVELRCDPISGHTALYWYRQSLGQGLEFLIYFQGNSAPDKSGLPSDRFSAERTGGSVSTLTIQRTQQEDSAVYLCASSLARSSGYYEQYFGPGTRLTVT.